The text below deals with one T cell receptor (beta chain). Its antigen has not been determined. Qualities for individual bases were not recorded, and no much larger clone is one base off. This sample was taken from a study of blood T cell repertoires in COVID-19 (dated by TCRdb to 2018 to 2020). For the wider study: Samples covering the acute and convalescent phases of COVID-19 were provided by collaborators in the United States, Italy and Spain. The prospective study material was composed of cDNA or gDNA derived from T cells, B-cell-depleted T cells, or PBMCs. Subjects who had been exposed to COVID-19, were actively infected with it, or had recovered from it provided the deeply sampled blood TCRbeta repertoires that made up the dataset. The repertoires were made available in a free public database intended to serve as a resource for research on the immune response to SARS-CoV-2. Samples came from the ongoing ImmuneRACE study (first 160 participants) plus 1,254 subjects from 6 global collaborators. The sample metadata nearly always contained a de-identified subject ID, COVID-19 status, age in years and sex. Where HLA class I and class II types were available, the types were taken from metadata supplied by the sample provider, not from assay-based typing. What the authors observed across the whole study: How much clinical and demographic metadata was included differed by source and by participant, and the metadata was provided uncurated.

The immunoSEQ Assay, a bias-controlled multiplex PCR, was used to amplify TCRbeta CDR3 regions from genomic DNA. Regarding the original processing steps: Nucleated cell counts per sample were estimated from amplification of reference gene primers within the assay. To quantify the absolute abundance of each unique TCRbeta CDR3 rearrangement, sequence reads were collapsed and filtered. For each sample, productive Simpson clonality was calculated as the square root of Simpson's diversity index over productive rearrangements. Sourced from immuneACCESS, this table was stored by TCRdb with only in-frame sequences that have V and J called. A share of the clones is absent; for the studies checked, an unresolved V gene accounts for under half, and the remainder has no known explanation. The D gene and trimming were derived from the DNA, and the V and J assignments and clone size from that table. This sample comprises some 140,000 clones, about 90% of them detected only once. Of the sample, 0.55% falls within the top ten clones.

Compared with germline, V lacks 3 bases and J lacks 5 bases; bases without a gene match: 9. In the germline V gene (reference sequence), CDR1 corresponds to SGHAT and CDR2 to FQDESV. The cysteine opens and the phenylalanine closes a CDR3 of 15 amino acids. CDR3 DNA only is kept here, 45 bases in frame from base 1. Collaborating institutions collected whole blood in K2EDTA tubes following their own protocols. Collaborator samples were shipped for TCRbeta analysis as frozen whole blood, isolated PBMCs, or DNA extracted from either sample type. This clonotype originated in a man between 45 and 60 years old with acute or convalescent COVID-19. The sequencing input was peripheral blood. This chain joins TRBV11-1 to TRBJ2-7; 8 junctional bases match TRBD2. The CDR3 protein is CASSLSGGPFDEQYF. Read as DNA, the sequence is TGTGCCAGCAGCTTGTCGGGAGGGCCATTCGACGAGCAGTACTTC.